This TCR beta chain was captured in a study of immune evolution from preneoplasia to lung adenocarcinoma (dated by TCRdb to the early 2020s). Background for the entire study: HLA loss of heterozygosity was found in more than 5.5% of AIS, around 14% of MIA and 30% to 40% of ADC lesions, and in no AAH lesions. Sample size was based on specimen availability rather than a prior power calculation. The study combined immune gene expression, TCR sequencing and multiplex immunofluorescence to profile immune contexture across lung adenocarcinoma precursors and invasive adenocarcinoma. TCR sequencing data were obtained from about 49 patients. According to the study, around 99 samples were used for TCR sequencing. Resected precursor lesions (AAH, AIS, MIA) and invasive adenocarcinomas were each compared against paired morphologically normal lung tissue. POLYSOLVER was used to infer class I HLA alleles from exome data, and LOHHLA was used to detect allele-specific HLA loss. A total of around 50 patients with pulmonary nodules who underwent surgical resection were included in the overall cohort. The immune data were integrated with whole exome sequencing and methylation data from the same cohort of nodules.

Using the immunoSEQ hsTCRbeta Kit, TCR beta CDR3 regions were sequenced from DNA. On the study's bioinformatics: The ImmunoSEQ Analyzer was used to analyse the TCR sequencing data. T cell clonality was defined as 1 minus Pielou's evenness, as computed on productive rearrangements. The inverse Simpson index, applied to productive templates, was used to measure T cell diversity. T cell density was TCR beta template counts normalized to usable DNA, estimated by amplifying and sequencing housekeeping genes. Two-sided Kruskal-Wallis tests were used to compare TCR metrics across histologic stages. TCRdb retrieved this table from immuneACCESS and kept in-frame rearrangements only. Not all clones are present; in checked studies, unresolved V genes account for under half, and no reason is known for the remainder. V and J calls and clone size are copied from that table; D and trimming were computed from the DNA. In all, the sample holds approximately 9,000 clones, and 70% to 90% of those were seen once. Less than 6% of the sample is held by the ten biggest clonotypes.

On this clone: The clone's antigen remains unknown. Base qualities are missing; no much larger clone stands one base away.

Resection was performed on patients in Japan or China between about 2013 and 2017. Histologic diagnosis of each case was confirmed independently by two lung cancer pathologists on H&E slides. Premalignant or tumor cells were enriched for nucleic acid extraction by macro-dissection performed after pathologic assessment. DNA was isolated from FFPE tissue using the AllPrep DNA/RNA FFPE Kit. Per the germline V gene, SNHLY is the CDR1 and FYNNEI is the CDR2. The V and J ends are trimmed by 6 bases and 0 bases, leaving 12 bases between them. The CDR3 goes from the cysteine to the phenylalanine over 16 residues. The read is trimmed to its CDR3 DNA, 48 bases read in frame from base 1. Study-wide conclusions, independent of this receptor: Normal lung had the highest top T cell clone frequencies, and these frequencies appeared to fall progressively from AAH through AIS, MIA and invasive adenocarcinoma. KRAS-mutant nodules showed the highest T cell clonality compared with EGFR-mutant or double wild-type lesions. The highest clonality was observed in normal lung, whereas higher T cell density and diversity but lower clonality appeared to be present in later-stage lesions. Because every patient came from Japan and China, how well the results apply to Western populations was uncertain. The findings were based on association rather than direct causation, and larger cohorts with long-term follow-up and longitudinal biopsies were deemed needed.

The specimen sequenced was FFPE minimally invasive lung adenocarcinoma tissue. Reading the label with the study, this specimen's cell subset or site is: micro-invasive lung adenocarcinoma (MIA). The chain uses TRBV2 and TRBJ1-6; no D gene can be assigned with confidence. The sequence came from a person aged 70 to 85 with lung adenocarcinoma. The CDR3 protein: CASRGTESSYNSPLHF. The DNA sequence follows: TGTGCCAGCAGGGGCACAGAAAGCTCCTATAATTCACCCCTCCACTTT.